These T cell receptor beta chains were read from a single sample in a study of shared clonotypes between healthy human individuals. Sequenced by immunoSEQ multiplex PCR; TCRdb stores in-frame clones only, minus some. The sample includes 75,000 to 100,000 clones, about 45% of them seen just once. The sequenced sample was PBMCs. Every receptor here comes from a woman between 35 and 50 years old in good health. Some clones in this sample may be carry-over from other donors' samples. Both conserved end residues are part of each CDR3. D genes are given only for firm matches. The size of a clone is reported for some rows only, either as once, few or many, or as a class for expanded clones.

clone size	V gene	J gene	D gene	CDR3 protein	CDR3 DNA
-	TRBV4-3	TRBJ2-3	TRBD1	CASSQDRAGGSDTQYF	TGCGCCAGCAGCCAAGATCGGGCAGGGGGATCAGATACGCAGTATTTT
-	TRBV30	TRBJ1-1	-	CAWSSGLGAAEAFF	TGTGCCTGGAGCTCAGGGCTGGGCGCCGCTGAAGCTTTCTTT
-	TRBV28	TRBJ1-1	-	CASIGGGKNTEAFF	TGTGCCAGCATAGGGGGAGGGAAGAACACTGAAGCTTTCTTT
-	TRBV4-2	TRBJ1-1	TRBD1	CASSQPSAGGGEAFF	TGTGCCAGCAGCCAACCTTCGGCAGGGGGCGGGGAGGCTTTCTTC
few	TRBV6-5	TRBJ2-3	-	CASRGDLTQYF	TGTGCCAGCAGGGGGGACTTAACGCAGTATTTT
many	TRBV5-1	TRBJ2-7	TRBD1	CASSPDRAWEQYF	TGCGCCAGCAGCCCGGACAGGGCGTGGGAGCAGTACTTC
-	TRBV7-4	TRBJ2-7	-	CASSLWGTGSYEQYF	TGTGCCAGCAGTTTATGGGGGACTGGATCCTACGAGCAGTACTTC
-	TRBV5-1	TRBJ2-1	-	CASSLAERSPVGEQFF	TGCGCCAGCAGCTTGGCGGAGCGATCACCAGTCGGTGAGCAGTTCTTC
-	TRBV6-9	TRBJ2-6	-	CASSARSPYDKVGLRQSRANVLTF	TGTGCCAGCAGTGCCAGGTCGCCTTACGACAAAGTCGGGTTACGACAAAGTCGGGCCAACGTCCTGACTTTC
-	TRBV28	TRBJ1-6	-	CASSFFGAERINSPLHF	TGTGCCAGCAGTTTTTTCGGCGCCGAGCGAATTAATTCACCCCTCCACTTT
many	TRBV5-6	TRBJ2-3	-	CASSRPTGSADTQYF	TGTGCCAGCAGCCGTCCGACGGGGAGTGCAGATACGCAGTATTTT
-	TRBV30	TRBJ2-7	-	CAWSPGSQWEQYF	TGTGCCTGGAGTCCCGGGTCCCAATGGGAGCAGTACTTC
few	TRBV7-9	TRBJ2-7	-	CASRGGPYEQYF	TGTGCCAGCAGGGGAGGACCCTACGAGCAGTACTTC
-	TRBV28	TRBJ2-5	-	CASSPLTTSQETQYF	TGTGCCAGCAGTCCTCTCACAACAAGCCAAGAGACCCAGTACTTC
-	TRBV28	TRBJ2-7	-	CASSLTSRGDSYEQYF	TGTGCCAGCAGTTTAACGAGTCGCGGGGACTCCTACGAGCAGTACTTC
-	TRBV29-1	TRBJ1-1	-	CSVEPGNTEAFF	TGCAGCGTTGAACCGGGGAACACTGAAGCTTTCTTT
many	TRBV7-9	TRBJ1-2	-	CASSRRGDYGYTF	TGTGCCAGCAGCCGTAGGGGGGACTATGGCTACACCTTC
-	TRBV29-1	TRBJ2-1	TRBD1	CSGGQGSYNEQFF	TGCAGCGGCGGACAGGGATCATACAATGAGCAGTTCTTC
few	TRBV30	TRBJ2-5	-	CAWRGGGHQETQYF	TGTGCCTGGAGGGGGGGAGGCCACCAAGAGACCCAGTACTTC
-	TRBV10-3	TRBJ1-2	-	CAIRTGTPQAGYTF	TGTGCCATCAGGACCGGGACACCCCAAGCGGGCTACACCTTC
-	TRBV7-3	TRBJ2-1	TRBD2	CASIESGLAGPQQFF	TGTGCCAGCATCGAGTCGGGACTAGCGGGCCCTCAGCAGTTCTTC
-	TRBV5-1	TRBJ2-7	-	CASSPGPSSSYEQYF	TGCGCCAGCAGCCCCGGGCCGTCTAGCTCCTACGAGCAGTACTTC
-	TRBV28	TRBJ1-4	-	CASSLWAFNEKLFF	TGTGCCAGCAGTTTGTGGGCTTTTAATGAAAAACTGTTTTTT
-	TRBV27	TRBJ2-7	-	CASSYSQGTYEQYF	TGTGCCAGCAGTTACTCGCAGGGGACTTACGAGCAGTACTTC
-	TRBV7-2	TRBJ2-1	-	CASSLYRSPYNEQFF	TGTGCCAGCAGCTTATACCGTTCCCCCTACAATGAGCAGTTCTTC
-	TRBV7-9	TRBJ2-1	-	CASSLEVSYNEQFF	TGTGCCAGCAGCTTAGAGGTGTCCTACAATGAGCAGTTCTTC
many	TRBV5-1	TRBJ1-2	TRBD1	CASSAGGSANYGYTF	TGCGCCAGCTCGGCAGGGGGTAGCGCTAACTATGGCTACACCTTC
few	TRBV30	TRBJ2-5	-	CAWSVQLEETQYF	TGTGCCTGGAGTGTACAGCTTGAGGAGACCCAGTACTTC
few	TRBV28	TRBJ2-7	-	CASRSTPVSYEQYF	TGTGCCAGCAGATCGACTCCAGTCTCCTACGAGCAGTACTTC
once	TRBV27	TRBJ2-7	TRBD2	CATSLAGGSYEQYF	TGTGCCACCTCGCTAGCGGGAGGGTCCTACGAGCAGTACTTC
many	TRBV10-2	TRBJ1-5	-	CASSPPEGNQPQHF	TGCGCCAGCAGTCCCCCCGAGGGCAATCAGCCCCAGCATTTT
-	TRBV29-1	TRBJ1-5	-	CSVEQGPGQPQHF	TGCAGCGTTGAACAGGGCCCGGGGCAGCCCCAGCATTTT
-	TRBV29-1	TRBJ1-4	TRBD1	CSVGQSTNEKLFF	TGCAGCGTGGGACAGTCAACTAATGAAAAACTGTTTTTT
few	TRBV9	TRBJ2-7	-	CASSVGGYENYEQYF	TGTGCCAGCAGCGTAGGGGGGTATGAAAACTACGAGCAGTACTTC
few	TRBV25-1	TRBJ1-3	-	CASSEKVGVSGNTIYF	TGTGCCAGCAGTGAAAAGGTGGGGGTGTCTGGAAACACCATATATTTT
-	TRBV5-4	TRBJ1-4	-	CASSLAGTTEKLFF	TGTGCCAGCAGCCTTGCAGGGACCACAGAAAAACTGTTTTTT
many	TRBV5-6	TRBJ2-5	TRBD1	CASSPPGTAGETQYF	TGTGCCAGCAGCCCGCCCGGGACAGCAGGGGAGACCCAGTACTTC
-	TRBV28	TRBJ1-5	-	CASRPPRGNQPQHF	TGTGCCAGCAGGCCCCCCCGGGGCAATCAGCCCCAGCATTTT
few	TRBV25-1	TRBJ2-5	TRBD1	CASSTQTGGGETQYF	TGTGCCAGCAGTACCCAGACAGGGGGCGGGGAGACCCAGTACTTC
-	TRBV5-4	TRBJ2-1	TRBD2	CASSLGSGRADNEQFF	TGTGCCAGCAGCTTGGGGTCCGGGAGGGCCGATAATGAGCAGTTCTTC
many	TRBV27	TRBJ1-4	-	CASRLTPTNEKLFF	TGTGCCAGCAGACTGACCCCAACTAATGAAAAACTGTTTTTT
many	TRBV19	TRBJ1-5	TRBD1	CASSLTGGYQPQHF	TGTGCCAGTAGTCTGACAGGGGGTTATCAGCCCCAGCATTTT
-	TRBV19	TRBJ1-5	TRBD1	CASTDRALEQPQHF	TGTGCCAGTACAGACAGGGCTTTGGAACAGCCCCAGCATTTT
-	TRBV5-1	TRBJ2-5	-	CASSLMGGGETQYF	TGCGCCAGCAGCTTGATGGGAGGCGGAGAGACCCAGTACTTC
few	TRBV4-2	TRBJ2-7	-	CASSQDPTGTYEQYF	TGTGCCAGCAGCCAAGATCCAACAGGGACCTACGAGCAGTACTTC
few	TRBV28	TRBJ1-3	-	CASRLARAAGNTIYF	TGTGCCAGCAGATTAGCCAGGGCGGCTGGAAACACCATATATTTT
many	TRBV27	TRBJ2-7	-	CASSNYEQYF	TGTGCCAGCAGTAACTACGAGCAGTACTTC
-	TRBV18	TRBJ1-1	TRBD1	CASSPPGTVRAFF	TGTGCCAGCTCACCACCGGGGACAGTTAGAGCTTTCTTT
few	TRBV28	TRBJ1-1	TRBD1	CASRDRSEAFF	TGTGCCAGCAGGGACAGGAGTGAAGCTTTCTTT
-	TRBV30	TRBJ2-7	-	CAWSVGKTYEQYF	TGTGCCTGGAGTGTTGGCAAAACGTACGAGCAGTACTTC
-	TRBV28	TRBJ1-2	-	CASSLPGTVYGYTF	TGTGCCAGCAGTTTACCCGGGACGGTCTATGGCTACACCTTC
medium-sized	TRBV9	TRBJ2-7	TRBD1	CASSTQGVPYEQYF	TGTGCCAGCAGCACACAGGGGGTACCCTACGAGCAGTACTTC
many	TRBV9	TRBJ2-3	TRBD2	CASSGGGLADTDTQYF	TGTGCCAGCAGCGGTGGCGGGCTAGCGGATACAGATACGCAGTATTTT
few	TRBV9	TRBJ1-4	-	CASSTQGGNEKLFF	TGTGCCAGCAGCACCCAGGGAGGTAACGAAAAACTGTTTTTT
-	TRBV7-6	TRBJ2-7	TRBD1	CASSLGRGPHYEQYF	TGTGCCAGCAGCTTAGGCAGGGGGCCCCACTACGAGCAGTACTTC
few	TRBV6-5	TRBJ1-1	-	CASSYTENTEAFF	TGTGCCAGCAGTTACACCGAGAACACTGAAGCTTTCTTT
-	TRBV27	TRBJ2-7	-	CASSLGTYYEQYF	TGTGCCAGCAGTCTAGGGACCTACTACGAGCAGTACTTC
many	TRBV28	TRBJ2-1	TRBD1	CASRTGATSHNEQFF	TGTGCCAGCAGAACAGGGGCGACCTCTCACAATGAGCAGTTCTTC